The 15 T cell receptor beta chains below all came from one sample that was sequenced in a study of blood T cell repertoires in COVID-19. TCRdb keeps only in-frame clones here, not all; method: immunoSEQ multiplex PCR. The table records roughly 100,000 clones, 75% to 85% of them present only once. The specimen was peripheral blood. The source of these receptors is a woman older than 75 with active or convalescent COVID-19.

The rearrangement links TRBV6-5 to TRBJ2-7; 7 nucleotides align to TRBD1. V lost 6 bases, J lost 0 bases, and 5 bases stayed unmatched. The CDR3 runs 14 residues. CDR1 and CDR2 from the germline V gene are MNHEY and SVGAGI. CDR3 in DNA: TGTGCCAGCAGAGGGACAGTGAGCTCCTACGAGCAGTACTTC. This sequence encodes CASRGTVSSYEQYF.

This clone was picked up one time. The chain recombines TRBV6-6 with TRBJ2-5; the match to TRBD2 covers 12 bases. The CDR3 extends over 16 amino acids. Losses at the gene ends were 6 bases for V and 4 bases for J; bases not matched to a gene: 9. Germline V CDR1 and CDR2: MNHNY, SVGAGI (reference sequence). For the CDR3, the DNA is TGTGCCAGCAGCCCTAGCGGGAGGGCCGGTGGAGAGACCCAGTACTTC. As protein: CASSPSGRAGGETQYF.

The chain carries TRBV5-1 and TRBJ1-2; D might be TRBD1 (5 bases). The V and J ends lost 4 bases and 4 bases respectively, with 17 bases between them. CDR1 SGHRS and CDR2 YFSETQ come from the germline V gene. The CDR3 consists of 15 residues. CDR3 sequence reads: CASSPGGARAYGYTF. DNA for the CDR3: TGCGCCAGCAGCCCGGGAGGGGCTCGGGCCTATGGCTACACCTTC.

This clone has only one observation. The rearrangement uses TRBV4-1 and TRBJ1-4, with TRBD1 as a possible D gene (6 bases). CDR3 length: 15 amino acids. Per the germline V gene, CDR1 is MGHRA and CDR2 is YSYEKL. The V end was cut by 0 bases, the J end by 8 bases, with 13 bases between. In nucleotides, the CDR3 is TGCGCCAGCAGCCAAGATCGCTACAGGGAGGAAAAACTGTTTTTT. It codes for CASSQDRYREEKLFF.

The J gene is TRBJ1-1, the V gene TRBV5-5, with D uncertain. The CDR3 spans 13 residues. The germline V gene has CDR1 SGHKS and CDR2 YYEKEE (reference sequence). V was trimmed by 1 base and J by 5 bases, leaving 9 bases between them. The CDR3 sequence: CASSLLLETEAFF. CDR3 nucleotide sequence: TGTGCCAGCAGCTTGCTCTTGGAGACTGAAGCTTTCTTT.

The chain combines TRBV18 with TRBJ1-4; 8 nucleotides match TRBD1. Trimming took 0 bases from V and 6 from J; bases not matched to a gene: 9. Germline CDR1 is KGHSH and CDR2 is LQKENI. The CDR3 consists of 17 residues. CDR3 sequence (DNA): TGTGCCAGCTCACCACCGGGCTGGCAGGGGGCTCATGAAAAACTGTTTTTT. This sequence encodes CASSPPGWQGAHEKLFF.

This sequence joins TRBV4-1 and TRBJ2-1; 7 bases align to TRBD2. After removal of 4 bases from V and 1 base from J, the junction contained 13 bases not matched to a gene. The CDR3 spans 18 residues. Germline CDR1 reads MGHRA; CDR2 reads YSYEKL. The CDR3 DNA reads TGCGCCAGCAGCCTCGGCGGGAGCGACGGCATTTCCTACAATGAGCAGTTCTTC. Translating gives CASSLGGSDGISYNEQFF.

This clone was counted ten times or more. The DNA for the CDR3 is TGTGCCAGCAGCTCGATGACAGGGGGCGTCACTGAAGCTTTCTTT. This codes for CASSSMTGGVTEAFF. The rearrangement joins TRBV9 to TRBJ1-1; 10 bases match TRBD1. The CDR3 spans 15 residues. J was trimmed by 4 bases and V by 4 bases; bases with no gene match: 7. CDR1 is SGDLS, CDR2 YYNGEE, per germline.

The V gene is TRBV2, the J gene TRBJ2-1; the D gene is possibly TRBD2 (5 bases). The V gene lost 5 bases and the J gene lost 8 bases, with 10 bases spanning the gap. The germline V gene has CDR1 SNHLY and CDR2 FYNNEI. This CDR3 is 12 amino acids long. The CDR3 sequence is CASSLDYHEQFF. The DNA of the CDR3 is TGTGCCAGCAGTCTAGACTATCATGAGCAGTTCTTC.

The rearrangement joins TRBV5-4 to TRBJ2-7; 13 bases are a match to TRBD2. Germline V gene data show CDR1 as SGHNT and CDR2 as YYREEE (reference sequence). The CDR3 has 15 amino acids. V shed 4 bases, J shed 3 bases, and the junction held 4 bases outside the gene matches. CDR3 loop: CASSPWTSGSYEQYF. DNA for the CDR3: TGTGCCAGCAGCCCTTGGACTAGCGGGAGCTACGAGCAGTACTTC.

The chain has TRBV19 and TRBJ2-6, with 9 nucleotides matching TRBD1. V gave up 7 bases and J gave up 4 bases; unmatched junction bases: 14. Germline V gene sequence: CDR1 LNHDA, CDR2 SQIVND (reference sequence). This CDR3 is built from 18 residues. CDR3 coding DNA: TGTGCCAGTACCCACTCAGGACAGGGGAAACGGGGGGCCAACGTCCTGACTTTC. Amino acid sequence: CASTHSGQGKRGANVLTF.

The CDR3 protein is CASSFRTSGRTDTQYF. The CDR3, as DNA: TGTGCCAGCAGCTTTCGGACTAGCGGCCGCACAGATACGCAGTATTTT. The rearrangement uses TRBV5-6 and TRBJ2-3; TRBD2 aligns across 10 bases. Per the germline V gene, CDR1 is SGHDT and CDR2 is YYEEEE. The CDR3 spans 16 residues. The J segment lost 1 base and the V segment lost 2 bases, leaving 4 bases of the junction unmatched. The complete variable domain, with remaining parts taken from reference TRBV5-6 and TRBJ2-3, reads DAGVTQSPTHLIKTRGQQVTLRCSPKSGHDTVSWYQQALGQGPQFIFQYYEEEERQRGNFPDRFSGHQFPNYSSELNVNALLLGDSALYLCASSFRTSGRTDTQYFGPGTRLTVL.

The rearrangement joins TRBV24-1 to TRBJ2-3; D perhaps matches TRBD1 (5 bases). Per germline, CDR1 KGHDR and CDR2 SFDVKD. There are 15 residues in the CDR3. The V and J ends lost 4 bases and 6 bases respectively, with 16 bases between them. The CDR3 nucleotides read TGTGCCACCAGTGACTCCGCCAGGGCGTCCGATACGCAGTATTTT. Translation: CATSDSARASDTQYF.

The V and J genes are TRBV5-8 and TRBJ2-1, with 11 bases identical to TRBD2. CDR3 length equals 15 residues. Trimming cost V 3 bases and J 7 bases; bases outside gene matches: 6. Germline V gene lookup returns CDR1 SGHTS and CDR2 YDEGEE. CDR3 coding DNA: TGTGCCAGCAGCTGGAGGGTAGCGGGGGGGAATGAGCAGTTCTTC. Translating gives CASSWRVAGGNEQFF.

Regarding this clone: One junction end does not reproduce the germline sequence, and a read error may be involved. The V and J genes are TRBV5-1 and TRBJ2-1; 11 nucleotides agree with TRBD1. CDR3 size: 16 residues. Per germline, CDR1 SGHRS and CDR2 YFSETQ. The CDR3, as DNA: TGTGCCAGCAGTATACTGGCCCGGGACAGGGGGAATGAGCAGTTCTTC. Its protein is CASSILARDRGNEQFF.